This T cell receptor (beta chain) was identified in a study of sequential checkpoint blockade in melanoma. Study information: Maintenance nivolumab came after either treatment sequence.

Treatment noted: randomized to nivolumab then ipilimumab (arm A) or the reverse (arm B). Live CD3+CD8+ CD19− CD56− cells were sorted from PBMCs. Sequencing used immunoSEQ multiplex PCR; TCRdb keeps in-frame clones, though not all of them. Of around 4,500 clones detected, about 54% appear once; the ten largest clones hold roughly 23%. This CDR3 spans 14 amino acids. Germline lookup yields CDR1 MNHEY and CDR2 SMNVEV (reference sequence). V was trimmed by 0 bases and J by 4 bases, leaving 9 bases between them. The source is a human donor with melanoma. The sample was CD8+ T cells sorted from blood (inferred from file names), taken from a patient given nivolumab and ipilimumab in sequence. The chain recombines TRBV27 with TRBJ1-2; possible D gene TRBD1, 6 bases. CDR3 amino acids: CASSLSEGVYGYTF. The CDR3, as DNA: TGTGCCAGCAGTTTATCTGAGGGGGTCTATGGCTACACCTTC.